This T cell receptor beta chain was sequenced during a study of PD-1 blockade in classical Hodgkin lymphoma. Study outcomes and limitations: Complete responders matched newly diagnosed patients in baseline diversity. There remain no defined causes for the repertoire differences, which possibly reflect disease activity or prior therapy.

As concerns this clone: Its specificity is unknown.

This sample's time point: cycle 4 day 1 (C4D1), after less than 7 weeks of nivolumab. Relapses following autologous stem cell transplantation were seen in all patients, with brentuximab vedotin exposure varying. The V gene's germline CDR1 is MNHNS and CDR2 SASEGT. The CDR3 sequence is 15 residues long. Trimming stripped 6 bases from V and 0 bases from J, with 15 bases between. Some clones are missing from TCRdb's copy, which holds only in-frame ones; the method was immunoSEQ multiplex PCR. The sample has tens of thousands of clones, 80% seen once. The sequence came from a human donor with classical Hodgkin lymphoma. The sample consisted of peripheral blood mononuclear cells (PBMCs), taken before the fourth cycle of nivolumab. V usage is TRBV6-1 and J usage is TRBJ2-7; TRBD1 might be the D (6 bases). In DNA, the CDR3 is TGTGCCAGCAGGCGGACAGCTACGGACTCCTACGAGCAGTACTTC. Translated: CASRRTATDSYEQYF.